What follows are 32 T cell receptor beta chains derived from one specimen sequenced in a study of blood T cell repertoires in COVID-19. The repertoire was sequenced with immunoSEQ multiplex PCR; TCRdb's copy has only in-frame clones and lacks some. The repertoire consists of over 90,000 clones, with 87% occurring once and the leading ten covering 20%. Source material: peripheral blood. Every receptor here comes from a human donor in a cohort sampled during active COVID-19.

The rearrangement joins TRBV3-1 (or the pseudogene TRBV3-2) to TRBJ2-2; D is undetermined. Germline loops: CDR1 LGHDT, CDR2 YNNKEL (reference sequence). This CDR3 region has 14 residues. Trimming removed 6 bases from V and 1 base from J, with 9 bases in between. The CDR3 nucleotides read TGTGCCAGCAGTCTTAACTTGAACACCGGGGAGCTGTTTTTT. The encoded protein is CASSLNLNTGELFF.

This chain connects TRBV9 to TRBJ2-1, with 9 bases identical to TRBD2. V dropped 4 bases and J dropped 7; count of bases not matched to a gene: 12. The CDR3 totals 16 residues. Germline assignment: CDR1 SGDLS and CDR2 YYNGEE. CDR3 DNA: TGTGCCAGCAGCCCAAGTCCGGGACTAGCTAGTAATGAGCAGTTCTTC. Amino acids: CASSPSPGLASNEQFF.

CDR3 loop: CASSFLFRRMGRRSYEQYF. The CDR3 bases are TGTGCCAGCAGTTTTTTATTTCGGCGGATGGGGAGGAGGTCCTACGAGCAGTACTTC. The chain recombines TRBV28 with TRBJ2-7; D is possibly TRBD2 (6 bases). Germline assignment: CDR1 MDHEN and CDR2 SYDVKM. V gave up 3 bases and J gave up 1 base, with 25 bases separating them. The CDR3 runs to 19 residues.

The chain combines TRBV28 with TRBJ2-7, with 7 nucleotides matching TRBD2. Germline V gives CDR1 MDHEN, CDR2 SYDVKM. V shed 8 bases and J 4 bases; nucleotides not matched to a gene: 8. The CDR3 runs 13 residues. The CDR3 here is CASHNAGEYEQYF. In nucleotides, the CDR3 is TGTGCCAGCCATAACGCGGGAGAATACGAGCAGTACTTC.

The sample holds one count of this clone. V and J are TRBV20-1 and TRBJ1-3, with D maybe TRBD1 (5 bases). The CDR3 sequence is 13 residues long. Per germline, CDR1 DFQATT and CDR2 SNEGSKA (reference sequence). V gave up 3 bases and J gave up 9 bases, with 15 bases separating them. The CDR3 DNA reads as TGCAGTGCTAGTTTGCCCGCCGGGGGCACCATATATTTT. It encodes CSASLPAGGTIYF.

The chain combines TRBV28 with TRBJ1-5; 7 bases line up with TRBD1. The CDR3 is 15 amino acids. Germline trimming cut 5 bases from V and 3 bases from J; bases unmatched to any gene: 7. CDR1 is MDHEN, CDR2 SYDVKM, per germline. CDR3 sequence (DNA): TGTGCCAGCAGTACAATGACAGGGATCAATCAGCCCCAGCATTTT. Protein product: CASSTMTGINQPQHF.

This rearrangement joins TRBV6-5 to TRBJ1-5; 11 positions agree with TRBD1. The CDR3 totals 14 residues. Trimming at V came to 4 bases and at J to 6 bases, leaving 2 bases not matched to a gene. Looked up from germline, CDR1 is MNHEY and CDR2 is SVGAGI. DNA of the CDR3: TGTGCCAGCAGTTTCGGGACAGGGGGTCAGCCCCAGCATTTT. Protein: CASSFGTGGQPQHF.

The V gene is TRBV7-2, the J gene TRBJ2-7; TRBD2 matches 9 bases. There are 15 residues in the CDR3. The V segment lost 1 base and the J segment 5 bases; nucleotides outside the gene matches: 6. Germline loops: CDR1 SGHTA, CDR2 FQGNSA. DNA of the CDR3: TGTGCCAGCAGCTTAGAGGGTAGCGGGAGAAACGAGCAGTACTTC. It specifies CASSLEGSGRNEQYF.

This clone was detected a few times. This chain connects TRBV7-9 to TRBJ2-7; no clear D gene. Trimming pared 5 bases from V and 3 bases from J, leaving 14 bases between. The CDR3 covers 14 residues. Germline V gene data show CDR1 as SEHNR and CDR2 as FQNEAQ (reference sequence). As DNA, the CDR3 is TGTGCCAGCAGCCGAGCTGGTCGCGGCTACGAGCAGTACTTC. Its translation is CASSRAGRGYEQYF. Using reference TRBV7-9 and TRBJ2-7 for the parts outside the CDR3, the full variable domain is DTGVSQNPRHKITKRGQNVTFRCDPISEHNRLYWYRQTLGQGPEFLTYFQNEAQLEKSRLLSDRFSAERPKGSFSTLEIQRTEQGDSAMYLCASSRAGRGYEQYFGPGTRLTVT.

In its sample, this clone was seen a few times. This sequence joins TRBV19 and TRBJ2-2; TRBD1 aligns across 8 bases. The trim removed 3 bases at V and 5 bases at J, leaving 5 bases unmatched. The CDR3 has 15 amino acids. Germline V CDR1 and CDR2: LNHDA, SQIVND (reference sequence). As DNA, the CDR3 is TGTGCCAGTAGTATTACGACAGGGGTGACCGGGGAGCTGTTTTTT. Protein: CASSITTGVTGELFF.

The V call is TRBV11-3, the J call TRBJ2-2, with 12 bases that match TRBD1. With V trimmed by 5 bases and J by 7 bases, 8 bases remained unmatched. CDR1 and CDR2 (germline): SGHNT, YENEEA. This CDR3 contains 16 residues. CDR3 coding DNA: TGTGCCAGCAGCCGGTGGGGGACAGGGGGCAGCGGGGAGCTGTTTTTT. Translation gives CASSRWGTGGSGELFF.

The chain is built from TRBV4-2 and TRBJ2-3; TRBD2 matches at 9 bases. The CDR3 totals 18 residues. Germline CDR1 LGHNA, CDR2 YNFKEQ. J lost 0 bases, V lost 3 bases, and 10 bases had no gene match. The CDR3 loop reads CASSQAARAGGSTDTQYF. As DNA, the CDR3 is TGTGCCAGCAGCCAGGCAGCGAGAGCGGGAGGTAGCACAGATACGCAGTATTTT.

The gene calls are TRBV21-1 and TRBJ1-2; TRBD1, the D gene given by the table, was not confirmed from the DNA. TRBV21-1 is a known pseudogene. The CDR3 covers 14 residues. CDR3 protein: CASSKALYSYGYTF. In DNA, the CDR3 is TGTGCCAGCAGCAAAGCGCTCTACAGCTATGGCTACACCTTC.

The rearrangement joins TRBV5-6 to TRBJ1-6; 8 bases fit TRBD1. The CDR3 loop spans 17 amino acids. CDR1 is SGHDT, CDR2 YYEEEE, per germline. With 4 bases clipped from V and 0 bases from J, the junction kept 6 bases outside the gene matches. CDR3 sequence: CASSTQGASSYNSPLHF. In DNA form, the CDR3 reads TGTGCCAGCAGCACCCAGGGGGCGAGCTCCTATAATTCACCCCTCCACTTT.

The chain is built from TRBV4-2 and TRBJ2-7; 8 bases line up with TRBD2. Germline V lookup: CDR1 LGHNA, CDR2 YNFKEQ. The V and J ends lost 0 bases and 7 bases, in that order; junction bases with no gene match: 8. This CDR3 is built from 15 residues. CDR3 protein: CASSQDPAGDGEQYF. The CDR3 DNA reads TGTGCCAGCAGCCAAGATCCAGCGGGAGATGGTGAGCAGTACTTC.

The genes are TRBV5-8 and TRBJ2-7; D is perhaps TRBD1 (7 bases). CDR3 size: 15 residues. CDR1 is SGHTS, CDR2 YDEGEE, per germline. V was cut by 6 bases and J by 3 bases, with 19 bases left in between. The CDR3 nucleotides are TGTGCCAGCAACTCATTTCAGGGGGGTAGCTACGAGCAGTACTTC. Protein: CASNSFQGGSYEQYF.

The chain joins TRBV13 to TRBJ1-2; 7 bases are shared with TRBD1. V was pared by 5 bases and J by 3 bases, with 9 bases of the junction left unmatched. Germline V gene data show CDR1 as PRHDT and CDR2 as FYEKMQ (reference sequence). The CDR3 sequence is 15 residues long. The CDR3 nucleotides read TGTGCCAGCAGCCGAGCGAACAGGGGAGACTATGGCTACACCTTC. Translation: CASSRANRGDYGYTF.

The chain uses TRBV25-1 and TRBJ1-1; maybe TRBD1 (5 bases). Germline CDR1 reads MGHDK; CDR2 reads SYGVNS. The CDR3 is 13 amino acids. V was shortened by 6 bases and J by 0 bases, with 8 bases between the two germline ends. The CDR3 DNA reads TGTGCCAGCAGCGACAGCTTGAACACTGAAGCTTTCTTT. Translated: CASSDSLNTEAFF.

The chain joins TRBV28 to TRBJ2-3; 8 nucleotides line up with TRBD2. Germline V gene lookup returns CDR1 MDHEN and CDR2 SYDVKM. The CDR3 has 16 residues. V was clipped by 5 bases and J by 0 bases; unmatched bases: 7. DNA of the CDR3: TGTGCCAGCAGTCCTTATAGCGGGAAAAGCACAGATACGCAGTATTTT. Protein product: CASSPYSGKSTDTQYF.

V usage is TRBV24-1 and J usage is TRBJ2-2; 11 bases map to TRBD2. The CDR3 loop spans 17 amino acids. Losses at the gene ends were 2 bases for V and 4 bases for J; bases not matched to a gene: 5. The V gene's germline CDR1 is KGHDR and CDR2 SFDVKD. CDR3 sequence reads: CATSDYSGRAPTGELFF. In DNA, the CDR3 is TGTGCCACCAGTGATTATAGCGGGAGGGCGCCCACCGGGGAGCTGTTTTTT.

J is TRBJ1-1 and V is TRBV6-5; 10 bases align to TRBD1. From germline, CDR1 is MNHEY and CDR2 SVGAGI. This CDR3 has 14 residues. The V gene end was trimmed by 11 bases and the J gene end by 6 bases; junction bases not matched to a gene: 12. The CDR3 DNA sequence: TGTGCCGGGACAGGGGTAGGCGAGGCGGCTGAAGCTTTCTTT. It is translated as CAGTGVGEAAEAFF.

The rearrangement links TRBV7-6 to TRBJ2-3; TRBD1 agrees at 7 bases. There are 17 residues in the CDR3. J was trimmed by 0 bases and V by 5 bases; bases with no gene match: 11. Germline CDR1 is SGHVS and CDR2 is FNYEAQ. CDR3 in amino acids: CASSRPLSTGSTDTQYF. CDR3 sequence (DNA): TGTGCCAGCAGCCGCCCACTCTCGACAGGGAGCACAGATACGCAGTATTTT.

The gene calls are TRBV29-1 and TRBJ2-6, with a possible D match to TRBD1 (6 bases). V lost 7 bases and J 0 bases, leaving 16 bases between the germline ends. This CDR3 has 16 amino acids. Germline V lookup: CDR1 SQVTM, CDR2 ANQGSEA. The CDR3: CSGGYRVSSGANVLTF. The CDR3 DNA sequence: TGCAGCGGGGGGTACAGGGTTAGCTCTGGGGCCAACGTCCTGACTTTC.

The chain carries TRBV6-1 and TRBJ2-7; D is undetermined. The CDR3 has 16 residues. The ends were cut back, 2 bases at V and 5 bases at J, with 19 bases in the middle. Germline-derived CDR1 and CDR2 are MNHNS and SASEGT. The CDR3 sequence is CASSESGGPVANEQYF. The CDR3 nucleotides read TGTGCCAGCAGTGAAAGTGGTGGGCCAGTTGCTAACGAGCAGTACTTC.

This chain connects TRBV3-1 (or the pseudogene TRBV3-2) to TRBJ2-5; D is possibly TRBD1 (6 bases). Trimming took off 1 base at V and 5 bases at J, with 11 bases between the two ends. The CDR3 has 14 residues. Per germline, CDR1 LGHDT and CDR2 YNNKEL (reference sequence). CDR3 residues: CASSQVPRGETQYF. The CDR3 nucleotides read TGTGCCAGCAGCCAAGTCCCAAGGGGGGAGACCCAGTACTTC.

This chain joins TRBV11-3 and TRBJ1-1; the D is unclear. Trimming cost V 5 bases and J 6 bases, with 7 bases left between them. This CDR3 comprises 11 residues. CDR1 is SGHNT and CDR2 is YENEEA in the germline V gene. This chain's CDR3 is CASSARAEAFF. DNA of the CDR3: TGTGCCAGCAGCGCGCGAGCTGAAGCTTTCTTT.

V gene TRBV6-6 combines with J gene TRBJ1-1; tentative D call: TRBD1 (5 bases). Per the germline V gene, CDR1 is MNHNY and CDR2 is SVGAGI (reference sequence). The CDR3 contains 14 residues. V was shortened by 4 bases and J by 4 bases, with 13 bases between the two germline ends. Here the CDR3 DNA reads TGTGCCAGCAGTTCCCACGGGGGGAGCACTGAAGCTTTCTTT. This codes for CASSSHGGSTEAFF.

The CDR3 is CASTTQGGGEKLFF. In DNA form, the CDR3 reads TGTGCCAGCACTACTCAGGGTGGAGGGGAAAAACTGTTTTTT. The rearrangement uses TRBV7-2 and TRBJ1-4; possibly TRBD1 for D (5 bases). The CDR3 has 14 amino acids. Germline V gene sequence: CDR1 SGHTA, CDR2 FQGNSA. The germline V and J ends were trimmed by 7 bases and 8 bases, with 17 bases remaining between them.

J is TRBJ2-7 and V is TRBV5-6; D may be TRBD2 (6 bases). The CDR3 extends over 16 amino acids. Between the trimmed V and J ends, which lost 1 base and 2 bases, there was a span of 16 bases. The V gene's germline CDR1 is SGHDT and CDR2 YYEEEE. DNA for the CDR3: TGTGCCAGCAGCTTGCGGGCCGGGAGAGAGACCTACGAGCAGTACTTC. It codes for CASSLRAGRETYEQYF.

V usage is TRBV4-3 and J usage is TRBJ2-7; 9 bases align to TRBD1. CDR1 and CDR2 (germline): LGHNA, YSLEER. Germline trimming cut 6 bases from V and 3 bases from J; bases unmatched to any gene: 3. The CDR3 has 13 residues. DNA of the CDR3: TGCGCCAGCAGAGGGACAGGGAGCTACGAGCAGTACTTC. Amino acids: CASRGTGSYEQYF.

The chain couples TRBV2 to TRBJ1-1; D gene unclear. The CDR3 runs to 13 residues. V was clipped by 8 bases and J by 0 bases, with 10 bases between them. Germline V lookup: CDR1 SNHLY, CDR2 FYNNEI. CDR3 sequence: CASERVLNTEAFF. CDR3 sequence (DNA): TGTGCCAGCGAGAGGGTCCTGAACACTGAAGCTTTCTTT.

The rearrangement joins TRBV5-1 to TRBJ2-7; 10 bases agree with TRBD1. This CDR3 comprises 17 residues. J lost 1 base, V lost 0 bases, and 7 bases had no gene match. The germline V gene encodes CDR1 SGHRS and CDR2 YFSETQ. The CDR3 bases are TGCGCCAGCAGCTTGGGTAGGGGACAGGGGTGGTCCTACGAGCAGTACTTC. The encoded protein is CASSLGRGQGWSYEQYF.